This TCR beta chain was captured by sequencing in a study of beta chain features in type 1 diabetes. The CDR3 covers 14 residues. The ends were cut back, 3 bases at V and 1 base at J, with 10 bases in the middle. Germline V gives CDR1 SGHKS, CDR2 YYEKEE (reference sequence). A remark on this clone: Antigen: not known.

Expressed TCRB transcripts were sequenced, since all the RNA that had been isolated was reverse transcribed. Measured with immunoSEQ multiplex PCR; TCRdb has only the in-frame clones, and not every one. Found here are about 140,000 clones, 9.7% of them singletons; the top ten hold almost 0.65%. Study-level findings and limits: In the patient group, naive, central memory and Treg TCRB repertoires seemed more alike than in the healthy donor group. The study found fewer insertions and more deletions at VDJ junctions in type 1 diabetes patients. Possible PCR preference for shorter templates applied equally to patients and controls.

Sequenced sample: central memory CD4+ T cells from blood. The source of this sequence is a woman between 40 and 50 years old in good health. This sequence joins TRBV5-5 and TRBJ1-1, with D unclear. The chain's CDR3 is CASSYQASNTEAFF. The CDR3 nucleotides are TGTGCCAGCAGCTATCAGGCTTCGAACACTGAAGCTTTCTTT.